The clone carrying this TCR beta chain was picked up a small number of times. No antigen is known for it. TCRdb re-called the 5' RACE reads with MiXCR, one entry per CDR3 protein. The sample includes just under 650,000 distinct CDR3 sequences, around 7.4% seen only once; the top ten take about 1.5%. These data belong to a study of identical twins. Whole-study findings and limits: Abundant beta clonotypes from cord blood had fewer insertions, unlike memory repertoires, which showed none. Conclusions came from cross-sectional statistical analysis, not from following the same donors.

These data were also reused for a study on yellow fever vaccine responses in identical twins.

The clonotype was recovered from a woman younger than 30 in good health. Input material: PBMCs.

The CDR3 protein is CASSPYSGTSGGGTDTQYF. As DNA, the CDR3 is TGCGCCAGCAGCCCCTACTCCGGGACTAGCGGGGGGGGCACAGATACGCAGTATTTT. The gene calls are TRBV4-1 and TRBJ2-3, with TRBD2 matching over 16 bases. The CDR3 is 19 residues long. CDR1 MGHRA and CDR2 YSYEKL come from the germline V gene. J gave up 1 base and V 4 bases, and 8 bases lay outside the gene matches.